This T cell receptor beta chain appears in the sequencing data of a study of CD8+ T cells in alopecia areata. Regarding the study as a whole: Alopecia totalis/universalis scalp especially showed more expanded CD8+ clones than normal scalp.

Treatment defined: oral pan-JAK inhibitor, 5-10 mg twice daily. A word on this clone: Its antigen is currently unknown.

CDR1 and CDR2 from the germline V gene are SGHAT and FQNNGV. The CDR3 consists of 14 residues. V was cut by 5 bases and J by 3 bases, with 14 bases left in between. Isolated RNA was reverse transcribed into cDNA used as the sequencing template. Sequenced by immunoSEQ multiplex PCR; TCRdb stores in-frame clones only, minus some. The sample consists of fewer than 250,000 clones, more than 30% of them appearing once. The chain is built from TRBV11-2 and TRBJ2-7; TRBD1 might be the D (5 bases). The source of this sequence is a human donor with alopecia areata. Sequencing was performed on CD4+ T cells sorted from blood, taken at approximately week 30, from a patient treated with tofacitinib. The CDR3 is CASSPRQSGYEQYF. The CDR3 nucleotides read TGTGCCAGCAGCCCACGACAGTCCGGCTACGAGCAGTACTTC.